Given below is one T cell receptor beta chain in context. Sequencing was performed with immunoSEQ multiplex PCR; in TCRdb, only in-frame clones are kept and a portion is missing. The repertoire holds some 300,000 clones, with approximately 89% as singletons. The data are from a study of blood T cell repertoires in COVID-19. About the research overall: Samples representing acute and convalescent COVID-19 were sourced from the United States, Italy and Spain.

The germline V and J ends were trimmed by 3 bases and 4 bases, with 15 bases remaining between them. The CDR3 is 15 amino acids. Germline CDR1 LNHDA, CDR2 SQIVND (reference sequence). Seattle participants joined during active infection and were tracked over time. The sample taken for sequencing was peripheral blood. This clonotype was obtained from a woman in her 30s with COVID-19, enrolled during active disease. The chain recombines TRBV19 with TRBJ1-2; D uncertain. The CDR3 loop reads CASSIQTLAGYGYTF. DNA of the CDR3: TGTGCCAGTAGTATCCAGACCCTGGCAGGCTATGGCTACACCTTC.